One and the same sample provided the 17 T cell receptor beta chains below, sequenced in a study of shared clonotypes between healthy human individuals. Assay: immunoSEQ multiplex PCR; the TCRdb copy retains only in-frame clones and omits some. Of about 510,000 clones in the sample, around 79% were seen once. The sample consisted of PBMCs. The receptors stem from a woman in her forties in good health. Some clones in this sample may be carry-over from other donors' samples.

The chain carries TRBV2 and TRBJ2-3; weak D call: TRBD2 (6 bases). Trimming removed 1 base at V and 1 base at J, with 12 bases between. The CDR3 contains 16 residues. CDR1 is SNHLY and CDR2 is FYNNEI in the germline V gene. The CDR3 region is CASSEGLARRTDTQYF. DNA for the CDR3: TGTGCCAGCAGTGAAGGGCTAGCGAGGCGCACAGATACGCAGTATTTT.

The chain couples TRBV28 to TRBJ2-7, with D maybe TRBD1 (5 bases). Per the germline V gene, CDR1 is MDHEN and CDR2 is SYDVKM. The germline V and J ends were trimmed by 5 bases and 3 bases, with 20 bases remaining between them. CDR3 length: 16 residues. The CDR3 region is CASSPAGFLGNYEQYF. CDR3 nucleotide sequence: TGTGCCAGCAGTCCCGCAGGGTTTTTGGGGAACTACGAGCAGTACTTC.

The gene calls are TRBV7-8 and TRBJ2-1, with D unresolved. The germline CDR1 and CDR2 sequences are SGHVS and FQNEAQ. This CDR3 comprises 12 residues. V was clipped by 1 base and J by 5 bases, with 3 bases between them. This CDR3 is CASSLVHNEQFF. DNA for the CDR3: TGTGCCAGCAGCTTAGTTCACAATGAGCAGTTCTTC.

V usage is TRBV6-6 and J usage is TRBJ2-7; D perhaps matches TRBD2 (7 bases). The V and J ends lost 2 bases and 3 bases respectively, with 14 bases between them. Germline lookup yields CDR1 MNHNY and CDR2 SVGAGI (reference sequence). The CDR3 is 15 amino acids. Written as DNA, the CDR3 is TGTGCCAGCAGTTACGGGTGGGAGGGGGTCTACGAGCAGTACTTC. Encoded protein: CASSYGWEGVYEQYF.

This clone was picked up a small number of times. This rearrangement joins TRBV5-1 to TRBJ2-7; D gene ambiguous. V gave up 4 bases and J gave up 1 base, with 9 bases separating them. The CDR3 totals 13 residues. In germline, CDR1 is SGHRS, CDR2 YFSETQ. The chain's CDR3 is CASSPPGSYEQYF. CDR3 nucleotide sequence: TGCGCCAGCAGCCCCCCAGGTTCCTACGAGCAGTACTTC.

V gene TRBV4-3 combines with J gene TRBJ2-1; TRBD2 is a possible D gene (5 bases). The CDR3 length is 13 residues. The ends were cut back, 3 bases at V and 8 bases at J, with 11 bases in the middle. The V gene's germline CDR1 is LGHNA and CDR2 YSLEER. The CDR3 here is CASSQVTRDEQFF. The CDR3, as DNA: TGCGCCAGCAGCCAGGTCACTAGGGATGAGCAGTTCTTC.

The chain uses TRBV2 and TRBJ2-1, with 11 nucleotides matching TRBD2. The CDR3 is 14 residues long. Trimming at V came to 7 bases and at J to 4 bases, leaving 3 bases not matched to a gene. Germline assignment: CDR1 SNHLY and CDR2 FYNNEI. The CDR3: CASTRLAGYNEQFF. In DNA, the CDR3 is TGTGCCAGCACTCGACTAGCGGGATACAATGAGCAGTTCTTC.

This clone has only a few counts. This sequence joins TRBV28 and TRBJ1-5, with D unclear. Trimming took 5 bases from V and 4 from J, leaving 15 bases between them. The CDR3 is made up of 15 amino acids. Germline CDR1 and CDR2: MDHEN and SYDVKM. This CDR3 reads CASSPPDSENQPQHF. In nucleotides, the CDR3 is TGTGCCAGCAGTCCCCCTGATAGCGAAAATCAGCCCCAGCATTTT.

This clone was observed a few times. The genes are TRBV13 and TRBJ2-7, with 8 bases that match TRBD2. The germline V gene has CDR1 PRHDT and CDR2 FYEKMQ (reference sequence). The CDR3 runs to 15 residues. The V and J ends lost 5 bases and 7 bases, in that order; junction bases with no gene match: 13. CDR3 region: CASSRWGGRPGEQYF. Here the CDR3 DNA reads TGTGCCAGCAGCCGCTGGGGCGGGAGGCCGGGGGAGCAGTACTTC. The full variable domain, with the rest looked up from reference TRBV13 and TRBJ2-7, is AAGVIQSPRHLIKEKRETATLKCYPIPRHDTVYWYQQGPGQDPQFLISFYEKMQSDKGSIPDRFSAQQFSDYHSELNMSSLELGDSALYFCASSRWGGRPGEQYFGPGTRLTVT.

This clone was seen a handful of times. J is TRBJ1-1 and V is TRBV25-1; D gene ambiguous. The CDR3 is 16 amino acids. V shed 5 bases and J shed 3 bases, with 19 bases lying between them. Germline V CDR1 and CDR2: MGHDK, SYGVNS. CDR3 in amino acids: CASSRGRGWSDTEAFF. CDR3 in DNA: TGTGCCAGCAGTCGTGGGCGGGGTTGGTCGGACACTGAAGCTTTCTTT.

Here the CDR3 DNA reads TGTGCCTGGAGTGTATTTTCCATCCGTGGTCGAAGCGAGCAGTACTTC. Protein sequence: CAWSVFSIRGRSEQYF. The chain combines TRBV30 with TRBJ2-7; D is unclear. The V and J ends lost 0 bases and 6 bases respectively, with 21 bases between them. The CDR3 spans 16 residues. Per germline, CDR1 GTSNPN and CDR2 SVGIG (reference sequence). Based on the CDR3 plus reference TRBV30 and TRBJ2-7, the full variable domain is SQTIHQWPATLVQPVGSPLSLECTVEGTSNPNLYWYRQAAGRGLQLLFYSVGIGQISSEVPQNLSASRPQDRQFILSSKKLLLSDSGFYLCAWSVFSIRGRSEQYFGPGTRLTVT.

The chain uses TRBV6-4 and TRBJ2-3; a possible D gene is TRBD2 (6 bases). The CDR3 sequence is 16 residues long. Germline V lookup: CDR1 MRHNA, CDR2 SNTAGT. V was clipped by 6 bases and J by 2 bases, with 18 bases between them. The CDR3 DNA reads as TGTGCCAGCAGCCAGAGCGGGTCGGGCTCCACAGATACGCAGTATTTT. Protein: CASSQSGSGSTDTQYF.

V usage is TRBV11-2 and J usage is TRBJ1-3; TRBD1 matches at 7 bases. CDR3 length: 18 residues. Germline CDR1 reads SGHAT; CDR2 reads FQNNGV. Trimming cost V 0 bases and J 2 bases; bases outside gene matches: 10. The CDR3 is CASSLDPHDRVAGNTIYF. DNA for the CDR3: TGTGCCAGCAGCTTAGATCCCCACGACAGGGTGGCTGGAAACACCATATATTTT.

The chain is built from TRBV7-2 and TRBJ2-5; tentatively, D is TRBD1 (6 bases). CDR1 is SGHTA, CDR2 FQGNSA, per germline. This CDR3 has 14 amino acids. V gave up 3 bases and J gave up 7 bases, with 15 bases separating them. Written as DNA, the CDR3 is TGTGCCAGCAGCTTGCCCTCAGGGGTAGGGACCCAGTACTTC. It encodes CASSLPSGVGTQYF.

This clone was detected once. The sample holds other DNA sequences that translate to the same CDR3. This chain links TRBV30 with TRBJ1-5; tentatively, D is TRBD1 (6 bases). This CDR3 has 13 amino acids. CDR1 is GTSNPN, CDR2 SVGIG, per germline (reference sequence). The V end lost 0 bases, the J end lost 4 bases, and 7 bases lay between the germline ends. The CDR3 here is CAWSVQGNQPQHF. The CDR3 nucleotides read TGTGCCTGGAGTGTACAGGGAAATCAGCCCCAGCATTTT.

This sequence joins TRBV6-5 and TRBJ1-1; 8 nucleotides match TRBD1. The germline V gene encodes CDR1 MNHEY and CDR2 SVGAGI. This CDR3 is 16 amino acids long. The V and J ends lost 2 bases and 5 bases, in that order; junction bases with no gene match: 10. The CDR3 DNA reads TGTGCCAGCAGTTACGGGACAGGTGTTAGGATAACTGAAGCTTTCTTT. As protein: CASSYGTGVRITEAFF.

This chain connects TRBV29-1 to TRBJ2-1, with a weak D call TRBD1 (5 bases). V dropped 7 bases and J dropped 4 bases, with 11 bases sitting between them. Germline V lookup: CDR1 SQVTM, CDR2 ANQGSEA. The CDR3 runs to 12 residues. The CDR3 nucleotides are TGCAGCGCCCACCAGGGTTACAATGAGCAGTTCTTC. It translates to CSAHQGYNEQFF.